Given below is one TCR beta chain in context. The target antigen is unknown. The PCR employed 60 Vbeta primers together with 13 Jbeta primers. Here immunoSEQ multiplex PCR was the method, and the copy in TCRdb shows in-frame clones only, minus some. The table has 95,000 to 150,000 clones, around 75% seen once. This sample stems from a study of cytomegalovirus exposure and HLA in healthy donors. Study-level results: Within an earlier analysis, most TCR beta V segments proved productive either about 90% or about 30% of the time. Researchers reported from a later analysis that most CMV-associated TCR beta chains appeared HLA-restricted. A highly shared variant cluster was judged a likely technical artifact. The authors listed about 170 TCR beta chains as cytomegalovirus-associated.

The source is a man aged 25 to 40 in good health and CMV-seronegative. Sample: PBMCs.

The CDR3 nucleotides are TGTGCCAGCAGCTCGGACAGGGATCCTCAGCCCCAGCATTTT. Its translation: CASSSDRDPQPQHF. This sequence joins TRBV6-5 and TRBJ1-5, with TRBD1 matching 8 bases. Germline CDR1 reads MNHEY; CDR2 reads SVGAGI. Losses at the gene ends were 6 bases for V and 6 bases for J; bases not matched to a gene: 7. The CDR3 spans 14 residues.